The source of this T cell receptor (beta chain) is a study of beta chain features in type 1 diabetes. The study reverse transcribed the entire isolated RNA, so it sequenced expressed TCRB transcripts. The repertoire was sequenced with immunoSEQ multiplex PCR; TCRdb's copy has only in-frame clones and lacks some. Seen here are under 950,000 clones, roughly 17% observed once, and the top ten hold about 0.02%. Trimming shortened V by 0 bases and J by 4 bases, and 16 bases separated the two germline ends. Germline values: CDR1 LGHNA, CDR2 YSLEER. The CDR3 is made up of 17 amino acids. This clone appeared a few times.

The V and J genes are TRBV4-3 and TRBJ2-1; weak D call: TRBD2 (5 bases). Sequencing used naive CD4+ T cells from blood. The clonotype was recovered from a woman between 18 and 29 years old in good health. CDR3 bases: TGCGCCAGCAGCCAAGACAGTGGTAGCGTTGCATACAATGAGCAGTTCTTC. Residues: CASSQDSGSVAYNEQFF.